Listed below are T cell receptor beta chains from one sample, sequenced in a study of blood T cells in healthy people across ages. One entry per CDR3 protein results from TCRdb running MiXCR on the 5' RACE reads. The sample holds about 900,000 distinct CDR3 sequences, under 50% seen once. The sequenced sample was blood. The receptor set was obtained from a man aged 25 to 45 in good health. Both conserved end residues are part of each CDR3. A D gene is named only where the DNA matches it firmly. The size field is filled for only some rows; it gives once, few, many or a size class.

abundance	v_gene	j_gene	d_gene	CDR3nt	CDR3aa
NA	TRBV20-1	TRBJ2-1	NA	TGCAGTGCTAAGACTACCTACAATGAGCAGTTCTTC	CSAKTTYNEQFF
NA	TRBV7-3	TRBJ1-1	NA	TGTGCCAGCAGGGGGGATCCGAACACTGAAGCTTTCTTT	CASRGDPNTEAFF
NA	TRBV7-6	TRBJ2-1	TRBD2	TGTGCCAGCAGCCCCTGGCGCGAGCGGGGGGCCTACAATGAGCAGTTCTTC	CASSPWRERGAYNEQFF
NA	TRBV9	TRBJ2-7	NA	TGTGCCAGCAGCGTAGCTCATGGCTACGAGCAGTACTTC	CASSVAHGYEQYF
NA	TRBV14	TRBJ1-2	NA	TGTGCCAGCAGCCGTCGGGGGGCGGACGGTGGCTACACCTTC	CASSRRGADGGYTF
few	TRBV7-2	TRBJ1-5	TRBD1	TGTGCCAGCAGCCGGGACAGGGGCGGGAATCAGCCCCAGCATTTT	CASSRDRGGNQPQHF
many	TRBV6-5	TRBJ1-4	NA	TGTGCCAGCAGTTACGCCGGGACGGCGATTAATGAAAAACTGTTTTTT	CASSYAGTAINEKLFF
NA	TRBV7-9	TRBJ1-2	TRBD1	TGTGCCAGCAGCCCGACAGGGGCGAAAAATGGCTACACCTTC	CASSPTGAKNGYTF
few	TRBV6-5	TRBJ2-1	NA	TGTGCCAGCAGTTACTCTAGCATGGAGGGTTACAATGAGCAGTTCTTC	CASSYSSMEGYNEQFF
few	TRBV6-2/TRBV6-3	TRBJ1-5	TRBD1	TGTGCCAGCCGACAGGGAGCCTGGCCCCAGCATTTT	CASRQGAWPQHF
NA	TRBV29-1	TRBJ1-2	NA	TGCAGCGTGACAGGCGTTAACTATGGCTACACCTTC	CSVTGVNYGYTF
few	TRBV11-2	TRBJ2-1	NA	TGTGCCAGCAGCTTAGGGCAGGGTGAGCAGTTCTTC	CASSLGQGEQFF
NA	TRBV5-1	TRBJ1-1	TRBD1	TGCGCCAGCAGCATGAGACAGGGGAAGAACACTGAAGCTTTCTTT	CASSMRQGKNTEAFF
NA	TRBV30	TRBJ2-1	TRBD1	TGTGCCTGGACGGTTTTTCGACAGGGGGACTACAATGAGCAGTTCTTC	CAWTVFRQGDYNEQFF